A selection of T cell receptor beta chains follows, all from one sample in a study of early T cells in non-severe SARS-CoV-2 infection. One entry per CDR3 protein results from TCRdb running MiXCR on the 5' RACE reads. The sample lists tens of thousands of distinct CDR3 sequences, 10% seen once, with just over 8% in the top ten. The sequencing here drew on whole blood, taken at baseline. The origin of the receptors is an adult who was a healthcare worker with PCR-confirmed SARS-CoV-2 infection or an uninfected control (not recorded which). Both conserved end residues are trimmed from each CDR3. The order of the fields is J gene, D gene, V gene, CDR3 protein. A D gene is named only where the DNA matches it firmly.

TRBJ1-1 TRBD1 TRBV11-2 ASSLRAAQGFSLNTEAF
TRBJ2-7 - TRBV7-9 ASSPWDAGYEQY
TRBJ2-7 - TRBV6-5 ASSLKRGAEHEQY
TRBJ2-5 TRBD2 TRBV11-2 ASSLELAGIQETQY
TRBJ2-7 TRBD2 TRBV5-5 ASSAGTSGSVQY
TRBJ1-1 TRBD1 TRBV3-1 ASSHGTANTEAF
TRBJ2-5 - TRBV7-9 ASSRDVETQY
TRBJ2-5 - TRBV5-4 ASSLESGPQETQY
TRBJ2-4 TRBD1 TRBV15 ATSERTGGIGWAKNIQY
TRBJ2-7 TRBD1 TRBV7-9 ASSLIPPTGGYEQY
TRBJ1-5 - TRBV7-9 ASSPTEFGQPQH
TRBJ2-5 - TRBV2 ASTLLNTKGQRQETQY
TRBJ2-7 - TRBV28 ASSFRYEQY
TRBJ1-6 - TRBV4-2 ASSLGTRGIKNSPLH
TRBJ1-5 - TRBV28 ASRPDSDHQPQH
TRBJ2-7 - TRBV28 ASSLDGYEQY
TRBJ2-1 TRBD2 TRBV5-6 ASSPGTSGDNEQF
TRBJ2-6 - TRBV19 ASSTPRSGANVLT
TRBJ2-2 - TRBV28 ASRTGVGELF
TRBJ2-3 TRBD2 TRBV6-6 ASRVQTSGRDTQY
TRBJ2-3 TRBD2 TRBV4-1 ASSQAGGRVADTQY
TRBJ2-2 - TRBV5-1 ASRSSGSPNTGELF
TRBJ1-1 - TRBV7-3 ASSPGLPREAF
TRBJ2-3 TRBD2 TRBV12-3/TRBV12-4 ASTPPGLAGKDTQY
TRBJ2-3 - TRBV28 ATASLEADTQY
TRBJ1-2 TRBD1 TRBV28 ASSFQGALGYT
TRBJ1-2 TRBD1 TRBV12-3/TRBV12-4 ASRRTGDYGYT
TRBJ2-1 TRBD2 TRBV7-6 ASSLRLAGGQF